This T cell receptor beta chain was profiled in a study of CD8+CD57+ T cells in acquired aplastic anemia. Deletions cut 3 bases from V and 8 bases from J, with 10 bases between. Germline V gene sequence: CDR1 DFQATT, CDR2 SNEGSKA (reference sequence). The CDR3 has 12 residues. Genomic DNA, serving as template, underwent TCR beta VDJ and CDR3 profiling. TCRdb itself ran the reads through MiXCR, one entry per CDR3 protein. Altogether roughly 290,000 distinct CDR3 sequences are present, 56% being singletons, with the ten largest covering roughly 1.3%. Sequencing involved patients with CD8+CD57+ cell expansion previously shown by flow cytometry.

The clonotype was recovered from a human donor with aplastic anemia. Sequences were obtained from sorted CD4+, CD8+, or CD8+CD57+ T cells (not recorded which) from PBMCs. The chain combines TRBV20-1 with TRBJ2-2; D remains unclear. The CDR3 nucleotides are TGCAGTGCTAGCCTCCAGGCGGGGGAGCTGTTTTTT. It codes for CSASLQAGELFF.